What follows are 23 T cell receptor beta chains derived from one specimen sequenced in a study of blood T cells in healthy people across ages. Then a second PCR, running roughly 7 to 11 cycles, was carried out with a sample-barcoded 5' primer and a J-beta primer mix. TCRdb called the 5' RACE reads again in MiXCR, with one record for every CDR3 protein. Among about 1.5 million distinct CDR3 sequences listed, less than 45% were seen once. Source material: blood. The receptors originated from a woman aged 18-30 years in good health.

Only a few counts were recorded for this clonotype. This chain joins TRBV29-1 and TRBJ1-2; D gene unclear. This CDR3 is 13 amino acids long. V lost 4 bases and J 4 bases, leaving 13 bases between the germline ends. CDR1 SQVTM and CDR2 ANQGSEA come from the germline V gene. CDR3 residues: CSVAWTYPYGYTF. The CDR3 nucleotides are TGCAGCGTTGCGTGGACGTACCCCTATGGCTACACCTTC.

This chain joins TRBV28 and TRBJ2-5; D possibly uses TRBD1 or TRBD2 (6 bases each). CDR1 is MDHEN and CDR2 is SYDVKM in the germline V gene. The CDR3 consists of 15 residues. The ends were cut back, 7 bases at V and 11 bases at J, with 26 bases in the middle. The CDR3 here is CASNPRDILAHEQYF. The CDR3 DNA reads as TGTGCCAGCAACCCCCGGGACATACTAGCCCATGAGCAGTACTTC.

V is TRBV7-2 and J is TRBJ2-1; 9 nucleotides line up with TRBD2. V was clipped by 1 base and J by 6 bases; unmatched bases: 4. CDR3 length equals 15 residues. CDR1 is SGHTA, CDR2 FQGNSA, per germline. In nucleotides, the CDR3 is TGTGCCAGCAGCTTAGGGCCTAGCGGGACCAATGAGCAGTTCTTC. It encodes CASSLGPSGTNEQFF.

This clonotype occurred many times. This rearrangement joins TRBV20-1 to TRBJ1-5; D gene uncertain. The germline CDR1 and CDR2 sequences are DFQATT and SNEGSKA (reference sequence). Trimming removed 3 bases at V and 4 bases at J, with 10 bases between. The CDR3 runs 13 residues. The CDR3 loop reads CSARTGANQPQHF. DNA for the CDR3: TGCAGTGCTAGGACGGGAGCGAATCAGCCCCAGCATTTT.

This clonotype was seen many times. The chain recombines TRBV13 with TRBJ2-5; D gene uncertain. CDR3 length: 12 amino acids. V was pared by 5 bases and J by 2 bases, with 6 bases between. Germline V lookup: CDR1 PRHDT, CDR2 FYEKMQ (reference sequence). CDR3 residues: CASSAQQETQYF. CDR3 sequence (DNA): TGTGCCAGCAGCGCGCAACAAGAGACCCAGTACTTC.

This clonotype was seen a handful of times. This chain joins TRBV28 and TRBJ2-7; 8 positions agree with TRBD1. V shed 6 bases, J shed 4 bases, and the junction held 8 bases outside the gene matches. The CDR3 is 14 residues long. Per germline, CDR1 MDHEN and CDR2 SYDVKM. CDR3 nucleotides: TGTGCCAGCAGCGACAGGGGAAGAAATTACGAGCAGTACTTC. Protein product: CASSDRGRNYEQYF.

This clonotype has a handful of counts. The rearrangement joins TRBV7-8 to TRBJ1-1, with TRBD1 as a possible D gene (6 bases). Deletions cut 5 bases from V and 1 base from J, with 11 bases between. This CDR3 has 14 amino acids. Germline lookup yields CDR1 SGHVS and CDR2 FQNEAQ. The CDR3 nucleotides are TGTGCCAGCAGCATGGACAGAGGGAACACTGAAGCTTTCTTT. As protein: CASSMDRGNTEAFF. Together with reference TRBV7-8 and TRBJ1-1, the CDR3 gives the full variable domain: GAGVSQSPRYKVAKRGQDVALRCDPISGHVSLFWYQQALGQGPEFLTYFQNEAQLDKSGLPSDRFFAERPEGSVSTLKIQRTQQEDSAVYLCASSMDRGNTEAFFGQGTRLTVV.

This clonotype has only a few counts. The chain joins TRBV4-3 to TRBJ2-7; D could derive from TRBD1 or TRBD2 (5 bases each). The germline CDR1 and CDR2 sequences are LGHNA and YSLEER. The CDR3 sequence is 14 residues long. The ends were cut back, 9 bases at V and 7 bases at J, with 22 bases in the middle. The CDR3 here is CASSRGAPYNEQYF. For the CDR3, the DNA is TGCGCCAGTAGTAGGGGAGCCCCCTACAATGAGCAGTACTTC.

This clonotype was recorded at least ten times. The rearrangement joins TRBV29-1 to TRBJ2-1, with D possibly TRBD2 on 7 matching bases. The CDR3 has 14 amino acids. With 4 bases removed from V and 8 bases from J, the gap between germline ends came to 18 bases. Germline V CDR1 and CDR2: SQVTM, ANQGSEA. DNA for the CDR3: TGCAGCGTTGCCGGGGGGCAGGGGAGCCATGAGCAGTTCTTC. It yields the protein CSVAGGQGSHEQFF.

In this sample, this clonotype turned up many times. The chain uses TRBV20-1 and TRBJ2-7; the D call may be TRBD1 or TRBD2 (5 bases each). Looked up from germline, CDR1 is DFQATT and CDR2 is SNEGSKA (reference sequence). V lost 0 bases and J lost 0, with 12 bases in between. This CDR3 is 15 amino acids long. The CDR3 nucleotides are TGCAGTGCTAGAGATGAGGGACGGAGCTCCTACGAGCAGTACTTC. Its translation: CSARDEGRSSYEQYF.

The rearrangement uses TRBV5-5 and TRBJ1-2; D remains ambiguous. The V end lost 0 bases, the J end lost 1 base, and 7 bases lay between the germline ends. The germline CDR1 and CDR2 sequences are SGHKS and YYEKEE (reference sequence). The CDR3 consists of 14 residues. The chain's CDR3 is CASSLAPINYGYTF. Here the CDR3 DNA reads TGTGCCAGCAGCTTGGCGCCAATTAACTATGGCTACACCTTC. The full variable domain, in which reference TRBV5-5 and TRBJ1-2 provide the parts outside the CDR3, is DAGVTQSPTHLIKTRGQQVTLRCSPISGHKSVSWYQQVLGQGPQFIFQYYEKEERGRGNFPDRFSARQFPNYSSELNVNALLLGDSALYLCASSLAPINYGYTFGSGTRLTVV.

CDR3 loop: CASSRDARSSYEQYF. Here the CDR3 DNA reads TGCGCCAGCAGCCGGGACGCTAGGAGCTCCTACGAGCAGTACTTC. This sequence joins TRBV4-1 and TRBJ2-7; TRBD1 or TRBD2 may be the D gene (5 bases each). Germline V gene data show CDR1 as MGHRA and CDR2 as YSYEKL. The CDR3 is 15 residues long. Trimming took off 4 bases at V and 0 bases at J, with 13 bases between the two ends.

This clonotype was seen more than once but under ten times. V and J are TRBV10-3 and TRBJ1-1; 9 bases fit TRBD1. The CDR3 is 17 amino acids. Germline values: CDR1 ENHRY, CDR2 SYGVKD. V shed 2 bases and J 3 bases; nucleotides not matched to a gene: 10. The CDR3 spells CAISEPGQGRVDTEAFF. The CDR3 DNA reads TGTGCCATCAGTGAGCCGGGACAGGGCCGCGTAGACACTGAAGCTTTCTTT.

This clonotype was detected only a few times. The rearrangement uses TRBV12-3 or TRBV12-4 and TRBJ2-1, with D maybe TRBD1 (6 bases). CDR3 length equals 15 residues. Trimming took 5 bases from V and 0 from J, leaving 11 bases between them. CDR3 nucleotide sequence: TGTGCCAGCAGTCTGGGACAAGCCTCCTACAATGAGCAGTTCTTC. It specifies CASSLGQASYNEQFF.

The V and J genes are TRBV12-3 or TRBV12-4 and TRBJ1-2; D gene unclear. CDR3 size: 13 residues. V was cut by 0 bases and J by 4 bases, with 6 bases left in between. CDR3 DNA: TGTGCCAGCAGTTTAGCCTGGGTCTATGGCTACACCTTC. Protein: CASSLAWVYGYTF.

The table lists this clonotype with a few counts. V usage is TRBV15 and J usage is TRBJ1-5; D remains unclear. Germline V gives CDR1 LNHNV, CDR2 YYDKDF (reference sequence). The ends were cut back, 0 bases at V and 4 bases at J, with 7 bases in the middle. The CDR3 length is 14 residues. CDR3 coding DNA: TGTGCCACCAGCAGAGATCCTGGGAATCAGCCCCAGCATTTT. This sequence encodes CATSRDPGNQPQHF. Complete variable domain (other parts from reference TRBV15 and TRBJ1-5): DAMVIQNPRYQVTQFGKPVTLSCSQTLNHNVMYWYQQKSSQAPKLLFHYYDKDFNNEADTPDNFQSRRPNTSFCFLDIRSPGLGDTAMYLCATSRDPGNQPQHFGDGTRLSIL.

This clonotype has a handful of counts. The rearrangement joins TRBV5-1 to TRBJ2-2; D unresolved. This CDR3 contains 14 residues. CDR1 is SGHRS and CDR2 is YFSETQ in the germline V gene. V was pared by 4 bases and J by 4 bases, with 11 bases between. The CDR3: CASSRSWSTGELFF. CDR3 nucleotide sequence: TGCGCCAGCAGCCGAAGTTGGAGCACCGGGGAGCTGTTTTTT.

This clonotype was seen a few times. The V gene is TRBV15, the J gene TRBJ2-1, with D tentatively TRBD2 (6 bases). Germline V gene sequence: CDR1 LNHNV, CDR2 YYDKDF (reference sequence). V gave up 2 bases and J gave up 9 bases, with 17 bases separating them. This CDR3 is 15 amino acids long. In DNA, the CDR3 is TGTGCCACCAGCAGACCAGATCGGGGGAGGTTTGAGCAGTTCTTC. Residues: CATSRPDRGRFEQFF.

The V gene is TRBV10-3, the J gene TRBJ2-6; D is undetermined. V shed 8 bases and J shed 2 bases, with 10 bases lying between them. CDR1 ENHRY and CDR2 SYGVKD come from the germline V gene. This CDR3 contains 14 residues. The CDR3 sequence is CAISTETGANVLTF. The CDR3 region has the DNA TGTGCCATCTCAACTGAAACTGGGGCCAACGTCCTGACTTTC.

J is TRBJ2-5 and V is TRBV27; TRBD2 aligns across 15 bases. The J call is doubtful: the DNA matches TRBJ2-1 better. From germline, CDR1 is MNHEY and CDR2 SMNVEV (reference sequence). This CDR3 region has 19 residues. The CDR3 DNA is TGTGCCAGCAGTTACGGGGGCGGACTAGCGGGGGGGAGACAAGAGACCCAGTTCTTC. The encoded protein is CASSYGGGLAGGRQETQFF.

Concerning this clonotype itself: One end of the junction fails to match germline, which may point to a read error. The V and J genes are TRBV12-3 or TRBV12-4 and TRBJ1-3; no clear D. The CDR3 runs 15 residues. The CDR3 coding sequence is TGTGCCGGCAGTTTCGGTCCTAGGTCTGGAAACACCATATATTTT. This encodes CAGSFGPRSGNTIYF.

The chain uses TRBV28 and TRBJ1-3; possible D gene TRBD1, 6 bases. Germline V lookup: CDR1 MDHEN, CDR2 SYDVKM. CDR3 length equals 16 residues. Trimming pared 7 bases from V and 0 bases from J, leaving 16 bases between. DNA for the CDR3: TGTGCCAGCACCGAACAGGGAATTAACTCTGGAAACACCATATATTTT. It specifies CASTEQGINSGNTIYF.

This clonotype was recorded only once. The rearrangement joins TRBV7-9 to TRBJ2-1; D is perhaps TRBD1 (5 bases). The CDR3 runs 12 residues. Between the trimmed V and J ends, which lost 11 bases and 7 bases, there was a span of 15 bases. The V gene's germline CDR1 is SEHNR and CDR2 FQNEAQ (reference sequence). CDR3 sequence (DNA): TGTGCCGGTGGGGCTAGTGTGAATGAGCAGTTCTTC. Translating gives CAGGASVNEQFF.